The present T cell receptor beta chain was sequenced within a study of cytomegalovirus exposure and HLA in healthy donors. Primers for the PCR totalled 60 Vbeta and 13 Jbeta. Profiled with immunoSEQ multiplex PCR; TCRdb holds only in-frame clones, not every one. The repertoire holds tens of thousands of clones, with 81% as singletons. The table lists this clone with a count of one. Its antigen is unidentified. Study-level results: It was in a later analysis that TCR association rates were seen to vary by HLA locus, highest for DRB1 and lowest for HLA-C. Apparent HLA restriction characterized most CMV-associated TCR beta chains in a later analysis. Another analysis was done later, and it associated around 15,000 TCR beta sequences with HLA alleles at 0.05 false discovery rate.

V dropped 5 bases and J dropped 5 bases, with 6 bases sitting between them. The CDR3 extends over 11 amino acids. Germline values: CDR1 MDHEN, CDR2 SYDVKM. Sequenced: PBMCs. J is TRBJ1-2 and V is TRBV28; D might be TRBD1 (5 bases). This clonotype was sampled from a girl aged 2 to 9 in good health and CMV-seropositive. Here the CDR3 DNA reads TGTGCCAGCAGTGCAGGGTATGGCTACACCTTC. This codes for CASSAGYGYTF.